The 30 T cell receptor beta chains below were found in one sample sequenced in a study of shared clonotypes between healthy human individuals. Clones were sequenced by immunoSEQ multiplex PCR, and TCRdb holds only the in-frame ones, with some missing. Of about 600,000 clones in the sample, around 97% are singletons; the top ten hold around 0.057%. The sequenced material came from naive CD4+ T cells sorted from blood. Described subset: CD45RA+ positively selected. Every receptor here comes from a woman younger than 45 in good health.

The gene calls are TRBV27 and TRBJ2-2, with a weak D call TRBD1 (5 bases). V lost 8 bases and J lost 5, with 30 bases in between. Germline lookup yields CDR1 MNHEY and CDR2 SMNVEV (reference sequence). This CDR3 spans 19 amino acids. CDR3 DNA: TGTGCCAGCGCCCGGATTAAGGGCTCCTCAGTTAGGGGTACCGGGGAGCTGTTTTTT. It yields the protein CASARIKGSSVRGTGELFF.

The V call is TRBV28, the J call TRBJ1-5, with TRBD1 as a possible D gene (6 bases). Trimming left V 7 bases short and J 0 bases short, with 13 bases between. The germline V gene has CDR1 MDHEN and CDR2 SYDVKM. This CDR3 spans 15 amino acids. CDR3 nucleotide sequence: TGTGCCAGCACGGGGGGCAGCTATAGCAATCAGCCCCAGCATTTT. Protein sequence: CASTGGSYSNQPQHF.

This clone was observed once. The chain joins TRBV7-9 to TRBJ1-5; a weak D match, TRBD1 (5 bases). Germline V CDR1 and CDR2: SEHNR, FQNEAQ (reference sequence). Trimming shortened V by 4 bases and J by 7 bases, and 11 bases separated the two germline ends. CDR3 length: 13 amino acids. CDR3 protein: CASSWGEGQPQHF. DNA for the CDR3: TGTGCCAGCAGCTGGGGGGAGGGGCAGCCCCAGCATTTT.

The chain recombines TRBV7-9 with TRBJ2-7; D is unresolved. This CDR3 region has 14 residues. Germline values: CDR1 SEHNR, CDR2 FQNEAQ (reference sequence). Trimming pared 5 bases from V and 0 bases from J, leaving 11 bases between. CDR3 sequence (DNA): TGTGCCAGCAGCGCCCTTCTGAGCTCCTACGAGCAGTACTTC. Translation gives CASSALLSSYEQYF.

The J gene is TRBJ1-4, the V gene TRBV19, with TRBD1 identical over 7 bases. The CDR3 contains 12 residues. The V segment lost 7 bases and the J segment 8 bases; nucleotides outside the gene matches: 4. Germline CDR1 LNHDA, CDR2 SQIVND (reference sequence). Here the CDR3 DNA reads TGTGCCAGTAACAACAGGGGCGAAAAACTGTTTTTT. This gives the protein CASNNRGEKLFF. The variable domain in full, completed from reference TRBV19 and TRBJ1-4, reads DGGITQSPKYLFRKEGQNVTLSCEQNLNHDAMYWYRQDPGQGLRLIYYSQIVNDFQKGDIAEGYSVSREKKESFPLTVTSAQKNPTAFYLCASNNRGEKLFFGSGTQLSVL.

This clone was detected only once. Other DNA sequences in this sample translate to the same CDR3. This sequence joins TRBV28 and TRBJ2-1; 7 positions agree with TRBD2. The CDR3 spans 15 residues. Germline values: CDR1 MDHEN, CDR2 SYDVKM. V lost 8 bases to trimming and J lost 0 bases; unmatched junction nucleotides: 7. CDR3 residues: CASSSGGSSYNEQFF. In nucleotides, the CDR3 is TGTGCCAGCTCCTCCGGCGGGAGCTCCTACAATGAGCAGTTCTTC.

The chain joins TRBV28 to TRBJ2-5; 12 bases map to TRBD2. With the DNA end fitting TRBJ2-7 better, the J assignment may be wrong. Per the germline V gene, CDR1 is MDHEN and CDR2 is SYDVKM. CDR3 length equals 19 residues. The CDR3 bases are TGTGCCAGCAGTTTCCGGATACTAGCGGGAGGATCGATGCCCTACGAGCAGTACTTC. It yields the protein CASSFRILAGGSMPYEQYF.

J is TRBJ1-2 and V is TRBV6-1; D is ambiguous. V dropped 4 bases and J dropped 5 bases, with 14 bases sitting between them. Per the germline V gene, CDR1 is MNHNS and CDR2 is SASEGT. The CDR3 spans 14 residues. CDR3 loop: CASSAPEYGYGYTF. The DNA for the CDR3 is TGTGCCAGCAGTGCACCCGAATATGGATATGGCTACACCTTC.

The CDR3, as DNA: TGTGCCAGCAGCTCCAATACGGGGGCGGGCACAGATACGCAGTATTTT. This codes for CASSSNTGAGTDTQYF. J is TRBJ2-3 and V is TRBV7-9, with D perhaps given as TRBD1 or TRBD2 (6 bases each). The CDR3 covers 16 residues. The germline gives CDR1 SEHNR, CDR2 FQNEAQ (reference sequence). V lost 4 bases and J lost 1, with 15 bases in between.

J is TRBJ1-6 and V is TRBV28; D not certain. Germline V lookup: CDR1 MDHEN, CDR2 SYDVKM. The germline V and J ends were trimmed by 6 bases and 10 bases, with 16 bases remaining between them. This CDR3 has 14 residues. CDR3 coding DNA: TGTGCCAGCAGCCTATCGGGGTTTGGGTCACCCCTCCACTTT. It is translated as CASSLSGFGSPLHF.

The chain couples TRBV5-1 to TRBJ2-6, with D tentatively TRBD1 (5 bases). The CDR3 has 17 residues. Germline CDR1 is SGHRS and CDR2 is YFSETQ. V lost 4 bases to trimming and J lost 2 bases, with 16 bases between them. CDR3 in DNA: TGCGCCAGCAGCAGGCACCAGGGTCCGGCTGGGGCCAACGTCCTGACTTTC. Translating gives CASSRHQGPAGANVLTF. Supplemented by reference TRBV5-1 and TRBJ2-6, the full variable domain reads KAGVTQTPRYLIKTRGQQVTLSCSPISGHRSVSWYQQTPGQGLQFLFEYFSETQRNKGNFPGRFSGRQFSNSRSEMNVSTLELGDSALYLCASSRHQGPAGANVLTFGAGSRLTVL.

V and J are TRBV2 and TRBJ1-2, with 8 bases matching TRBD1. This CDR3 is 13 amino acids long. CDR1 is SNHLY and CDR2 is FYNNEI in the germline V gene. The trim removed 2 bases at V and 5 bases at J, leaving 1 base unmatched. The CDR3 is CASSEHRGYGYTF. CDR3 bases: TGTGCCAGCAGTGAACACAGGGGGTATGGCTACACCTTC. The full variable domain, rest sourced from reference TRBV2 and TRBJ1-2, is EPEVTQTPSHQVTQMGQEVILRCVPISNHLYFYWYRQILGQKVEFLVSFYNNEISEKSEIFDDQFSVERPDGSNFTLKIRSTKLEDSAMYFCASSEHRGYGYTFGSGTRLTVV.

This rearrangement joins TRBV4-1 to TRBJ2-6; D is perhaps TRBD1 or TRBD2 (5 bases each). Germline V CDR1 and CDR2: MGHRA, YSYEKL. V was trimmed by 5 bases and J by 0 bases, leaving 14 bases between them. This CDR3 comprises 17 residues. The CDR3 spells CASSNRDGDSGANVLTF. CDR3 nucleotides: TGCGCCAGCAGCAACCGGGACGGGGACTCTGGGGCCAACGTCCTGACTTTC.

This sequence joins TRBV9 and TRBJ2-1; D is perhaps TRBD2 (6 bases). In germline, CDR1 is SGDLS, CDR2 YYNGEE. The CDR3 length is 13 residues. Trimming stripped 4 bases from V and 10 bases from J, with 15 bases between. Here the CDR3 reads CASSPAGWDEQFF. CDR3 coding DNA: TGTGCCAGCAGCCCCGCGGGGTGGGACGAGCAGTTCTTC.

The chain carries TRBV7-8 and TRBJ2-5; possible D gene TRBD2, 6 bases. The germline V and J ends were trimmed by 5 bases and 4 bases, with 17 bases remaining between them. The CDR3 consists of 15 residues. Germline-derived CDR1 and CDR2 are SGHVS and FQNEAQ. The CDR3 bases are TGTGCCAGCAGCCAAATCCGACTAGTTCGAGAGACCCAGTACTTC. This sequence encodes CASSQIRLVRETQYF. Supplemented by reference TRBV7-8 and TRBJ2-5, the full variable domain reads GAGVSQSPRYKVAKRGQDVALRCDPISGHVSLFWYQQALGQGPEFLTYFQNEAQLDKSGLPSDRFFAERPEGSVSTLKIQRTQQEDSAVYLCASSQIRLVRETQYFGPGTRLLVL.

The rearrangement uses TRBV19 and TRBJ2-3; no reliable D call. Germline V gene data show CDR1 as LNHDA and CDR2 as SQIVND (reference sequence). This CDR3 region has 15 residues. V was cut by 3 bases and J by 2 bases, with 12 bases left in between. The CDR3: CASSIMGMDTDTQYF. CDR3 sequence (DNA): TGTGCCAGTAGTATCATGGGTATGGACACAGATACGCAGTATTTT.

The V gene is TRBV7-3, the J gene TRBJ2-1, with D possibly called TRBD1 or TRBD2 (5 bases each). Germline V lookup: CDR1 SGHTA, CDR2 FQGTGA. V gave up 0 bases and J gave up 3 bases, with 9 bases separating them. The CDR3 runs to 15 residues. The CDR3 DNA reads TGTGCCAGCAGCTTAACGGGGGATGGCTACAATGAGCAGTTCTTC. Its protein is CASSLTGDGYNEQFF.

The chain combines TRBV7-9 with TRBJ2-7, with 7 bases fitting TRBD2. Germline CDR1 SEHNR, CDR2 FQNEAQ (reference sequence). Losses at the gene ends were 1 base for V and 3 bases for J; bases not matched to a gene: 3. The CDR3 runs 14 residues. CDR3 residues: CASSLVSGGYEQYF. DNA of the CDR3: TGTGCCAGCAGCTTAGTATCGGGGGGCTACGAGCAGTACTTC. Combining the CDR3 with reference TRBV7-9 and TRBJ2-7 gives the whole variable domain DTGVSQNPRHKITKRGQNVTFRCDPISEHNRLYWYRQTLGQGPEFLTYFQNEAQLEKSRLLSDRFSAERPKGSFSTLEIQRTEQGDSAMYLCASSLVSGGYEQYFGPGTRLTVT.

The CDR3 reads CASSDGSANTGELFF. The DNA for the CDR3 is TGCGCCAGCAGTGACGGGTCTGCGAACACCGGGGAGCTGTTTTTT. V and J are TRBV10-1 and TRBJ2-2; D not resolved. CDR1 is WNHNN and CDR2 is SYGVQD in the germline V gene (reference sequence). Trimming took 3 bases from V and 0 from J, leaving 8 bases between them. This CDR3 contains 15 residues.

The chain combines TRBV6-5 with TRBJ1-5; the D gene is possibly TRBD1 (6 bases). Germline V gene sequence: CDR1 MNHEY, CDR2 SVGAGI. CDR3 length: 14 residues. Trimming removed 5 bases from V and 2 bases from J, with 10 bases in between. CDR3 region: CASSPGVGNQPQHF. In DNA form, the CDR3 reads TGTGCCAGCAGTCCAGGGGTAGGCAATCAGCCCCAGCATTTT.

This sequence joins TRBV28 and TRBJ1-2; D ambiguous. The V end lost 6 bases, the J end lost 4 bases, and 9 bases lay between the germline ends. The CDR3 loop spans 12 amino acids. Germline-derived CDR1 and CDR2 are MDHEN and SYDVKM. The DNA of the CDR3 is TGTGCCAGCAGCGCGGACTCCTATGGCTACACCTTC. Encoded protein: CASSADSYGYTF.

CDR3 in amino acids: CASSLTGTGVYEQYF. CDR3 bases: TGTGCCAGCAGCTTAACCGGGACAGGGGTGTACGAGCAGTACTTC. The rearrangement links TRBV7-8 to TRBJ2-7, with 10 bases identical to TRBD1. The germline V gene encodes CDR1 SGHVS and CDR2 FQNEAQ. The V segment lost 2 bases and the J segment 4 bases; nucleotides outside the gene matches: 5. The CDR3 sequence is 15 residues long.

This chain joins TRBV12-1 and TRBJ2-7; no check of the table's D call, TRBD2, against the DNA was made. TRBV12-1 is a pseudogene locus. The CDR3 is 17 residues long. The CDR3 spells CASSFADCRLTPYEQYF. In nucleotides, the CDR3 is TGTGCCAGCAGCTTTGCGGATTGTCGACTCACTCCCTACGAGCAGTACTTC.

The gene calls are TRBV5-1 and TRBJ2-2, with D perhaps given as TRBD1 or TRBD2 (5 bases each). This CDR3 has 15 residues. Germline V lookup: CDR1 SGHRS, CDR2 YFSETQ. V was shortened by 3 bases and J by 5 bases, with 14 bases between the two germline ends. The CDR3 nucleotides are TGCGCCAGCAGCTGGGAGCAGGGTGGTACCGGGGAGCTGTTTTTT. Amino acid sequence: CASSWEQGGTGELFF.

The V gene is TRBV10-3, the J gene TRBJ1-1, with D tentatively TRBD1 (5 bases). V lost 0 bases, J lost 5 bases, and 16 bases lay in between. Germline CDR1 ENHRY, CDR2 SYGVKD. This CDR3 is 16 amino acids long. CDR3 coding DNA: TGTGCCATCAGTGAGTCGCGGGGACGTGGTCCGACTGAAGCTTTCTTT. This encodes CAISESRGRGPTEAFF.

The chain joins TRBV2 to TRBJ2-1; 7 bases map to TRBD2. The CDR3 runs to 15 residues. The germline CDR1 and CDR2 sequences are SNHLY and FYNNEI. V was clipped by 4 bases and J by 1 base; unmatched bases: 4. The DNA of the CDR3 is TGTGCCAGCAGTGGGGTAGCGGGTTCCTACAATGAGCAGTTCTTC. This translates into CASSGVAGSYNEQFF.

A word on this clone: In the same sample, other DNA sequences code for this CDR3. The chain recombines TRBV11-2 with TRBJ2-7, with TRBD1 matching over 8 bases. The V segment lost 0 bases and the J segment 3 bases; nucleotides outside the gene matches: 4. Germline V lookup: CDR1 SGHAT, CDR2 FQNNGV. The CDR3 covers 15 residues. Written as DNA, the CDR3 is TGTGCCAGCAGCTTAGAGGGAACAGGGGGCTACGAGCAGTACTTC. Its translation is CASSLEGTGGYEQYF. Full variable domain (outside the CDR3, taken from reference TRBV11-2 and TRBJ2-7): EAGVAQSPRYKIIEKRQSVAFWCNPISGHATLYWYQQILGQGPKLLIQFQNNGVVDDSQLPKDRFSAERLKGVDSTLKIQPAKLEDSAVYLCASSLEGTGGYEQYFGPGTRLTVT.

The chain couples TRBV5-1 to TRBJ2-2; 10 bases agree with TRBD2. J was trimmed by 0 bases and V by 7 bases; bases with no gene match: 3. This CDR3 region has 15 residues. Per the germline V gene, CDR1 is SGHRS and CDR2 is YFSETQ. CDR3 amino acids: CASHGLAANTGELFF. CDR3 nucleotides: TGCGCCAGCCACGGACTAGCGGCGAACACCGGGGAGCTGTTTTTT.

The table lists this clone with a count of one. The chain employs TRBV28 and TRBJ2-7; tentatively, D is TRBD2 (6 bases). CDR1 and CDR2 (germline): MDHEN, SYDVKM. This CDR3 has 16 amino acids. Trimming took off 3 bases at V and 5 bases at J, with 20 bases between the two ends. For the CDR3, the DNA is TGTGCCAGCAGTTTCGGGCGGGGTGCCGGGGAGGACGAGCAGTACTTC. It translates to CASSFGRGAGEDEQYF.

This chain links TRBV2 with TRBJ1-4; tentative D call: TRBD1 (6 bases). Trimming took 8 bases from V and 7 from J, leaving 11 bases between them. Germline loops: CDR1 SNHLY, CDR2 FYNNEI. The CDR3 is made up of 12 amino acids. CDR3 sequence (DNA): TGTGCCAGCCAGGGGTATGCTGAAAAACTGTTTTTT. Translated, it gives CASQGYAEKLFF.